The next 28 T cell receptor beta chains were all read from a single sample in a study of cytomegalovirus exposure and HLA in healthy donors. PCR employed 60 Vbeta and 13 Jbeta primers. Here immunoSEQ multiplex PCR was the method, and the copy in TCRdb shows in-frame clones only, minus some. The sample holds over 20,000 clones, roughly 79% seen once. Sequenced sample: PBMCs. These receptors all stem from a male donor in good health and CMV-seronegative.

The count of this clone is one. The rearrangement links TRBV11-1 to TRBJ1-2; D uncertain. Trimming pared 5 bases from V and 3 bases from J, leaving 16 bases between. The CDR3 extends over 15 amino acids. Germline V lookup: CDR1 SGHAT, CDR2 FQDESV (reference sequence). The CDR3, as DNA: TGTGCCAGCAGCGTAGGAGCGGGGATGTACTATGGCTACACCTTC. Translating it yields CASSVGAGMYYGYTF.

The V call is TRBV4-1, the J call TRBJ2-7; 7 nucleotides match TRBD1. Trimming removed 0 bases from V and 3 bases from J; junction bases left unmatched: 8. CDR1 is MGHRA and CDR2 is YSYEKL in the germline V gene. This CDR3 has 16 residues. Here the CDR3 DNA reads TGCGCCAGCAGCCAAGATCCAGGGGGAACTTACTACGAGCAGTACTTC. Amino acid sequence: CASSQDPGGTYYEQYF.

By share, this clone counts as large. The chain recombines TRBV30 with TRBJ2-6; D is uncertain. This CDR3 is 18 amino acids long. Germline V CDR1 and CDR2: GTSNPN, SVGIG (reference sequence). The germline V and J ends were trimmed by 0 bases and 1 base, with 16 bases remaining between them. In DNA form, the CDR3 reads TGTGCCTGGAGTGTTGGTCTGGCGCTGGAGTCTGGGGCCAACGTCCTGACTTTC. Protein product: CAWSVGLALESGANVLTF.

This chain joins TRBV10-3 and TRBJ2-5; tentative D call: TRBD1 (6 bases). CDR1 ENHRY and CDR2 SYGVKD come from the germline V gene. Trimming cost V 0 bases and J 5 bases, with 13 bases left between them. The CDR3 is 15 amino acids. In DNA, the CDR3 is TGTGCCATCAGTGAGTCACCCGGACAGTACGAGACCCAGTACTTC. Translated: CAISESPGQYETQYF.

This clone was seen a handful of times. The chain has TRBV5-1 and TRBJ2-5; possibly TRBD1 for D (6 bases). The J call may not be correct, given that the DNA end is closer to TRBJ2-7. The germline V gene has CDR1 SGHRS and CDR2 YFSETQ. The CDR3 consists of 14 residues. CDR3 DNA sequence: TGCGCCAGCAGCTTTGACAGGACTCTCTACGAGCAGTACTTC. It codes for CASSFDRTLYEQYF.

V gene TRBV30 combines with J gene TRBJ2-1; 13 nucleotides match TRBD2. This CDR3 is built from 15 residues. Unmatched junction bases numbered 10, after V lost 5 bases and J lost 9 bases. Looked up from germline, CDR1 is GTSNPN and CDR2 is SVGIG (reference sequence). This CDR3 is CAWAKLAGGYVEQFF. CDR3 nucleotide sequence: TGTGCCTGGGCGAAACTAGCGGGAGGGTATGTTGAGCAGTTCTTC.

The genes are TRBV7-2 and TRBJ2-5; 7 bases line up with TRBD2. The CDR3 totals 15 residues. Losses at the gene ends were 1 base for V and 6 bases for J; bases not matched to a gene: 8. Germline V gene sequence: CDR1 SGHTA, CDR2 FQGNSA. The CDR3 region has the DNA TGTGCCAGCAGCTTAGGCTCTGCGGGGGTCCAGACCCAGTACTTC. It translates to CASSLGSAGVQTQYF.

V gene TRBV11-1 combines with J gene TRBJ1-1; maybe TRBD1 (6 bases). CDR1 SGHAT and CDR2 FQDESV come from the germline V gene (reference sequence). V shed 3 bases and J shed 6 bases, with 11 bases lying between them. This CDR3 has 13 residues. DNA for the CDR3: TGTGCCAGCAGCTTGAACCAGGGGTCTGAAGCTTTCTTT. Translating gives CASSLNQGSEAFF.

This sequence joins TRBV27 and TRBJ2-7; 12 positions match TRBD2. The CDR3 totals 14 residues. Per the germline V gene, CDR1 is MNHEY and CDR2 is SMNVEV (reference sequence). Losses at the gene ends were 5 bases for V and 5 bases for J; bases not matched to a gene: 4. Written as DNA, the CDR3 is TGTGCCAGCAGTGCCAGACTAGCGGGAGACGAGCAGTACTTC. This sequence encodes CASSARLAGDEQYF.

The rearrangement uses TRBV10-3 and TRBJ2-2; TRBD2 aligns across 8 bases. There are 12 residues in the CDR3. Looked up from germline, CDR1 is ENHRY and CDR2 is SYGVKD. Germline trimming cut 6 bases from V and 6 bases from J; bases unmatched to any gene: 0. CDR3 loop: CAISGGAGELFF. The CDR3 DNA reads as TGTGCCATCAGCGGGGGGGCCGGGGAGCTGTTTTTT.

The sample holds one count of this clone. The chain employs TRBV30 and TRBJ2-1; D is undetermined. The CDR3 is made up of 12 amino acids. Germline-derived CDR1 and CDR2 are GTSNPN and SVGIG (reference sequence). Deletions cut 1 base from V and 7 bases from J, with 8 bases between. The DNA for the CDR3 is TGTGCCTGGAGTGACAAGCGTAATGAGCAGTTCTTC. As protein: CAWSDKRNEQFF. Together with reference TRBV30 and TRBJ2-1, the CDR3 gives the full variable domain: SQTIHQWPATLVQPVGSPLSLECTVEGTSNPNLYWYRQAAGRGLQLLFYSVGIGQISSEVPQNLSASRPQDRQFILSSKKLLLSDSGFYLCAWSDKRNEQFFGPGTRLTVL.

J is TRBJ2-7 and V is TRBV6-6, with 9 bases that match TRBD2. From germline, CDR1 is MNHNY and CDR2 SVGAGI (reference sequence). This CDR3 spans 16 amino acids. The trim removed 0 bases at V and 4 bases at J, leaving 7 bases unmatched. The CDR3 DNA reads TGTGCCAGCAGTTACTCCGGGGGACTAGCCTCTTACGAGCAGTACTTC. This gives the protein CASSYSGGLASYEQYF.

The gene calls are TRBV13 and TRBJ2-7; tentatively, D is TRBD2 (5 bases). The length of the CDR3 is 14 residues. Germline V gene data show CDR1 as PRHDT and CDR2 as FYEKMQ (reference sequence). The V gene lost 0 bases and the J gene lost 6 bases, with 12 bases spanning the gap. In DNA, the CDR3 is TGTGCCAGCAGCTTAGGTTCTGGAGGCTCCGAGCAGTACTTC. This codes for CASSLGSGGSEQYF.

On this clone itself: At one end, the junction sequence differs from germline, possibly due to a read error. V and J are TRBV7-9 and TRBJ1-2, with D perhaps TRBD1 (5 bases). The CDR3 runs to 16 residues. Germline values: CDR1 SEHNR, CDR2 FQNEAQ (reference sequence). The CDR3 loop reads CSSSLADRTFLYGYTF. The CDR3 region has the DNA TGTTCCAGCAGCTTAGCCGACAGAACCTTTCTTTATGGCTACACCTTC.

This clone was seen only once. This chain connects TRBV7-8 to TRBJ1-1; TRBD1 agrees at 9 bases. With 4 bases clipped from V and 7 bases from J, the junction kept 4 bases outside the gene matches. Germline CDR1 and CDR2: SGHVS and FQNEAQ. The CDR3 contains 13 residues. The CDR3 DNA reads as TGTGCCAGCAGCTGGACAGGGGACCTTGAAGCTTTCTTT. Amino acid sequence: CASSWTGDLEAFF.

The gene calls are TRBV19 and TRBJ2-7; possible D gene TRBD2, 6 bases. Germline CDR1 reads LNHDA; CDR2 reads SQIVND (reference sequence). The V and J ends lost 3 bases and 4 bases respectively, with 22 bases between them. The CDR3 length is 17 residues. The CDR3 DNA is TGTGCCAGTAGTATTCGTGGTTCGGGAGTCCCGCCGTACGAGCAGTACTTC. Translating it yields CASSIRGSGVPPYEQYF.

In its sample, this clone was seen a few times. The CDR3 loop reads CASSSMGQGDQPQHF. The DNA for the CDR3 is TGTGCCAGCAGTTCAATGGGGCAGGGGGACCAGCCCCAGCATTTT. This chain connects TRBV28 to TRBJ1-5, with TRBD1 matching over 7 bases. The CDR3 spans 15 residues. Losses at the gene ends were 4 bases for V and 7 bases for J; bases not matched to a gene: 10. Germline V lookup: CDR1 MDHEN, CDR2 SYDVKM.

J is TRBJ2-3 and V is TRBV18; possibly TRBD2 for D (6 bases). V lost 6 bases and J lost 0, with 13 bases in between. CDR3 size: 15 residues. Germline CDR1 KGHSH, CDR2 LQKENI. CDR3 nucleotides: TGTGCCAGCTCGCGACCGGGACTCAGCACAGATACGCAGTATTTT. This sequence encodes CASSRPGLSTDTQYF.

This rearrangement joins TRBV19 to TRBJ2-7, with D maybe TRBD2 (5 bases). The V and J ends lost 1 base and 0 bases respectively, with 7 bases between them. CDR3 length: 14 residues. Germline V CDR1 and CDR2: LNHDA, SQIVND (reference sequence). CDR3 residues: CASSIAAGSYEQYF. Here the CDR3 DNA reads TGTGCCAGTAGTATAGCGGCGGGCTCCTACGAGCAGTACTTC.

This clone was seen a single time. The genes are TRBV27 and TRBJ1-1; D is perhaps TRBD1 (5 bases). Looked up from germline, CDR1 is MNHEY and CDR2 is SMNVEV (reference sequence). The CDR3 is made up of 12 amino acids. V lost 6 bases and J lost 1, with 6 bases in between. The CDR3 DNA follows: TGTGCCAGCAGGCAGGGGAACACTGAAGCTTTCTTT. Amino acid sequence: CASRQGNTEAFF.

J is TRBJ2-2 and V is TRBV4-3; D is possibly TRBD2 (6 bases). Germline CDR1 and CDR2: LGHNA and YSLEER. This CDR3 has 17 residues. Deletions cut 0 bases from V and 0 bases from J, with 11 bases between. Here the CDR3 DNA reads TGCGCCAGCAGCCAAGAGGGGCTAGCGACGAACACCGGGGAGCTGTTTTTT. This sequence encodes CASSQEGLATNTGELFF.

V usage is TRBV5-1 and J usage is TRBJ2-3, with 7 bases identical to TRBD1. The CDR3 is 16 amino acids. Trimming removed 3 bases from V and 0 bases from J; junction bases left unmatched: 7. Germline V gene sequence: CDR1 SGHRS, CDR2 YFSETQ. The CDR3 DNA sequence: TGCGCCAGCAGCTCGCCCGGGACAGCAAGCACAGATACGCAGTATTTT. Translation: CASSSPGTASTDTQYF.

The chain uses TRBV5-6 and TRBJ1-1; 7 positions match TRBD1. This CDR3 comprises 16 residues. V lost 5 bases, J lost 3 bases, and 13 bases stayed unmatched. Germline V gene lookup returns CDR1 SGHDT and CDR2 YYEEEE. CDR3 region: CASRAIGQDHYTEAFF. The CDR3 DNA is TGTGCCAGCAGGGCCATAGGACAGGACCATTACACTGAAGCTTTCTTT.

The rearrangement links TRBV5-1 to TRBJ2-5, with D possibly TRBD2 on 6 matching bases. The CDR3 extends over 14 amino acids. The V gene lost 4 bases and the J gene lost 4 bases, with 14 bases spanning the gap. Germline lookup yields CDR1 SGHRS and CDR2 YFSETQ. CDR3 coding DNA: TGCGCCAGCAGCCAGACTAGTGATGGAGAGACCCAGTACTTC. Protein product: CASSQTSDGETQYF.

The chain employs TRBV5-4 and TRBJ2-1; 7 bases are a match to TRBD2. With 1 base clipped from V and 1 base from J, the junction kept 5 bases outside the gene matches. From germline, CDR1 is SGHNT and CDR2 YYREEE (reference sequence). The CDR3 is 16 residues long. The DNA for the CDR3 is TGTGCCAGCAGCTTGCGGCGGGAGACATCCTACAATGAGCAGTTCTTC. It specifies CASSLRRETSYNEQFF.

V gene TRBV7-2 combines with J gene TRBJ1-6; TRBD1 matches 9 bases. Germline CDR1 is SGHTA and CDR2 is FQGNSA. This CDR3 has 15 residues. J gave up 7 bases and V 5 bases, and 6 bases lay outside the gene matches. CDR3 loop: CASSGATGGNSPLHF. The CDR3 DNA is TGTGCCAGCAGCGGAGCGACAGGGGGAAATTCACCCCTCCACTTT.

The V and J genes are TRBV19 and TRBJ1-3; D gene unclear. Germline-derived CDR1 and CDR2 are LNHDA and SQIVND (reference sequence). The CDR3 contains 16 residues. The germline V and J ends were trimmed by 5 bases and 0 bases, with 14 bases remaining between them. The CDR3 protein is CASSVQHVDSGNTIYF. The DNA of the CDR3 is TGTGCCAGTAGTGTACAGCACGTTGACTCTGGAAACACCATATATTTT.

The chain links TRBV10-2 to TRBJ2-6; TRBD1 might be the D (8 bases). This CDR3 spans 19 amino acids. Germline values: CDR1 WSHSY, CDR2 SAAADI. V dropped 3 bases and J dropped 2 bases, with 20 bases sitting between them. The CDR3 DNA reads TGCGCCAGCAGTGACGGTGACAGGGGACTAACAACTGGGGCCAACGTCCTGACTTTC. Residues: CASSDGDRGLTTGANVLTF.